The rows below give T cell receptor beta chains drawn from one sample of a study of T-cell memory formation after mild COVID-19. TCRdb used MiXCR to reprocess the 5' RACE reads, holding one entry per CDR3 protein. Of over 250,000 distinct CDR3 sequences listed, about 15% are singletons. Material for sequencing was PBMCs or a T cell subset sorted from them (not recorded which). Receptors originate from a man between 18 and 29 years old who had mild COVID-19 (a few samples of this study predate the infection). Cell type and time point are not known. CDR3s include the opening cysteine and the closing phenylalanine or tryptophan. The order of the fields is clone size, J gene, V gene, CDR3 length, D gene, CDR3 protein, CDR3 DNA. D genes are given only for firm matches. Clone size is shown for a subset of rows, as once, few, many or a class of expanded clone.

-,TRBJ2-5,TRBV5-1,16,TRBD1,CASRIGNRGNGETQYF,TGCGCCAGCAGGATTGGAAACAGGGGGAACGGTGAGACCCAGTACTTC
-,TRBJ2-1,TRBV7-2,14,-,CASSLAGRNNEQFF,TGTGCCAGCAGCTTAGCCGGCCGCAACAATGAGCAGTTCTTC
-,TRBJ2-1,TRBV7-9,15,TRBD2,CASSFSGGPVNEQFF,TGTGCCAGCAGCTTTTCGGGGGGGCCAGTCAATGAGCAGTTCTTC
few,TRBJ2-2,TRBV7-6,16,-,CASSAHPGGNTGELFF,TGTGCCAGCAGCGCACACCCCGGGGGGAACACCGGGGAGCTGTTTTTT
few,TRBJ1-5,TRBV12-3/TRBV12-4,13,-,CASSFEGNQPQHF,TGTGCCAGCAGTTTTGAAGGCAATCAGCCCCAGCATTTT
many,TRBJ2-1,TRBV4-3,17,-,CASSQDLARSSYNEQFF,TGCGCCAGCAGCCAAGATCTGGCTAGGAGCTCCTACAATGAGCAGTTCTTC
-,TRBJ2-3,TRBV5-1,15,-,CASSLWGRSTDTQYF,TGCGCCAGCAGCTTGTGGGGCAGGAGCACAGATACGCAGTATTTT
-,TRBJ2-7,TRBV5-1,14,-,CASSLWQVTYEQYF,TGCGCCAGCAGCTTGTGGCAGGTAACCTACGAGCAGTACTTC
many,TRBJ1-1,TRBV10-3,13,-,CAINFQGGTEAFF,TGTGCCATCAATTTTCAGGGCGGCACTGAAGCTTTCTTT
-,TRBJ1-5,TRBV6-5,14,-,CASSYVGGNQPQHF,TGTGCCAGCAGTTACGTGGGGGGGAATCAGCCCCAGCATTTT
few,TRBJ1-3,TRBV5-1,13,-,CASRTEPVNTIYF,TGCGCCAGCAGGACGGAGCCGGTGAACACCATATATTTT
once,TRBJ1-1,TRBV7-2,13,-,CASSFTGFTEAFF,TGTGCCAGCAGCTTCACAGGGTTCACTGAAGCTTTCTTT
few,TRBJ2-7,TRBV19,13,-,CASRSVTTYEQYF,TGTGCCAGTCGCTCCGTAACTACCTACGAGCAGTACTTC
few,TRBJ2-5,TRBV20-1,14,TRBD2,CSAVRTSGQETQYF,TGCAGTGCTGTCCGGACTAGCGGACAAGAGACCCAGTACTTC
few,TRBJ2-2,TRBV6-2/TRBV6-3,14,-,CASSYRGRAGELFF,TGTGCCAGCAGTTACCGTGGACGTGCCGGGGAGCTGTTTTTT
few,TRBJ1-4,TRBV5-6,15,-,CASSYDNFDNEKLFF,TGTGCCAGCAGCTACGACAATTTCGATAATGAAAAACTGTTTTTT
few,TRBJ2-1,TRBV5-1,17,TRBD2,CASSLAGGGGSYNEQFF,TGCGCCAGCAGCTTGGCCGGCGGGGGAGGTTCCTACAATGAGCAGTTCTTC
few,TRBJ2-2,TRBV4-1,16,-,CASSHRATGPTGELFF,TGCGCCAGCAGCCATAGGGCTACAGGACCCACCGGGGAGCTGTTTTTT
many,TRBJ2-3,TRBV5-1,15,-,CASSLYGRPTDTQYF,TGCGCCAGCAGCTTGTACGGGCGACCCACAGATACGCAGTATTTT
-,TRBJ1-4,TRBV5-1,17,-,CASSFTGDHATNEKLFF,TGCGCCAGCAGCTTCACAGGTGACCATGCAACTAATGAAAAACTGTTTTTT
few,TRBJ1-2,TRBV5-1,13,-,CASSLGDVYGYTF,TGCGCCAGCAGCTTAGGGGATGTCTATGGCTACACCTTC
-,TRBJ1-4,TRBV7-2,14,-,CASSLQGFNEKLFF,TGTGCCAGCAGCTTACAGGGTTTCAATGAAAAACTGTTTTTT
-,TRBJ1-1,TRBV6-1,15,-,CASSAPRGPPTEAFF,TGTGCCAGCAGTGCCCCGCGGGGGCCCCCCACTGAAGCTTTCTTT
few,TRBJ2-7,TRBV4-2,12,-,CASSQERSEQYF,TGTGCCAGCAGCCAAGAGCGTTCCGAGCAGTACTTC
-,TRBJ2-3,TRBV10-2,16,-,CASRRLAPDSTDTQYF,TGCGCCTCCCGGCGGCTGGCACCAGATAGCACAGATACGCAGTATTTT
few,TRBJ1-1,TRBV7-2,15,-,CASSLSRTENTEAFF,TGTGCCAGCAGTCTCTCCCGGACGGAGAACACTGAAGCTTTCTTT
few,TRBJ2-1,TRBV27,14,-,CASSLFVAANEQFF,TGTGCCAGCAGTTTATTTGTAGCGGCGAATGAGCAGTTCTTC
-,TRBJ1-5,TRBV5-1,15,-,CASSWEGLSNQPQHF,TGCGCCAGCAGCTGGGAGGGGCTAAGCAATCAGCCCCAGCATTTT